These 14 T cell receptor beta chains came from one sample sequenced in a study of blood T cells in healthy people across ages. Primers used in a second PCR of roughly 6 to 11 cycles were a sample-barcoded 5' primer and a J-beta primer mix. TCRdb re-called the 5' RACE reads with MiXCR, one entry per CDR3 protein. This table has 1.8 million or so distinct CDR3 sequences, around 40% appearing once. Material for sequencing was blood. The receptors stem from a human donor in good health.

The chain has TRBV4-1 and TRBJ1-2; D remains ambiguous. This CDR3 is 13 amino acids long. V was shortened by 0 bases and J by 8 bases, with 10 bases between the two germline ends. Germline loops: CDR1 MGHRA, CDR2 YSYEKL. The chain's CDR3 is CASSQDSGWGYTF. CDR3 DNA: TGCGCCAGCAGCCAAGATAGCGGTTGGGGCTACACCTTC.

This clonotype was seen more than once but under ten times. The chain has TRBV13 and TRBJ2-1; 9 positions match TRBD2. The V gene's germline CDR1 is PRHDT and CDR2 FYEKMQ (reference sequence). This CDR3 is 16 amino acids long. Trimming took 5 bases from V and 2 from J; bases not matched to a gene: 7. The CDR3 protein is CASSTRAGGPYNEQFF. The CDR3 DNA sequence: TGTGCCAGCAGCACACGAGCGGGGGGACCCTACAATGAGCAGTTCTTC.

The chain couples TRBV7-2 to TRBJ2-1; D is perhaps TRBD1 (5 bases). The V end lost 1 base, the J end lost 1 base, and 17 bases lay between the germline ends. CDR1 SGHTA and CDR2 FQGNSA come from the germline V gene. This CDR3 comprises 18 residues. The CDR3 protein is CASSLDVGWGYSYNEQFF. The CDR3 DNA reads as TGTGCCAGCAGCTTAGACGTAGGGTGGGGCTATTCCTACAATGAGCAGTTCTTC.

This clonotype was counted only a few times. This chain uses TRBV12-3 or TRBV12-4 with TRBJ2-5; tentatively, D is TRBD2 (7 bases). The DNA end lines up better with TRBJ2-7; the J call may be wrong. CDR3 length equals 15 residues. This CDR3 reads CASSLMRGGNYEQYF. In DNA form, the CDR3 reads TGTGCCAGCAGCCTCATGAGGGGGGGTAACTACGAGCAGTACTTC.

The J gene is TRBJ1-1, the V gene TRBV5-1, with D possibly TRBD1 on 5 matching bases. V was cut by 0 bases and J by 1 base, with 10 bases left in between. Germline V gene data show CDR1 as SGHRS and CDR2 as YFSETQ. The CDR3 totals 15 residues. For the CDR3, the DNA is TGCGCCAGCAGCTTGGGACCGCAGGGGAACACTGAAGCTTTCTTT. It translates to CASSLGPQGNTEAFF.

The genes are TRBV29-1 and TRBJ1-5; D possibly corresponds to TRBD1 (5 bases). Germline-derived CDR1 and CDR2 are SQVTM and ANQGSEA. V lost 8 bases and J lost 7, with 24 bases in between. This CDR3 comprises 15 residues. The CDR3 DNA reads TGCAGCAGCGGGGGAGGGAGGAGGGTAAAGCAGCCCCAGCATTTT. Translating gives CSSGGGRRVKQPQHF.

This clonotype was detected only once. As DNA, the CDR3 is TGCGCCAGCAGCCGTGTGGGGGACTCCTACAATGAGCAGTTCTTC. Translated, it gives CASSRVGDSYNEQFF. The rearrangement links TRBV5-1 to TRBJ2-1; either TRBD1 or TRBD2 may supply D (5 bases each). The CDR3 consists of 15 residues. Germline CDR1 and CDR2: SGHRS and YFSETQ. Trimming removed 4 bases from V and 0 bases from J, with 11 bases in between.

The table lists this clonotype with a few counts. The chain couples TRBV10-3 to TRBJ2-3; D gene ambiguous. The CDR3 extends over 13 amino acids. Trimming removed 2 bases at V and 9 bases at J, with 12 bases between. CDR1 ENHRY and CDR2 SYGVKD come from the germline V gene. The CDR3 DNA follows: TGTGCCATCAGTGAGCTGTTGGTAGCAACGCAGTATTTT. It is translated as CAISELLVATQYF.

This rearrangement joins TRBV12-3 or TRBV12-4 to TRBJ1-5; D possibly corresponds to TRBD1 (5 bases). The CDR3 has 15 amino acids. Trimming took 5 bases from V and 3 from J, leaving 14 bases between them. CDR3 sequence: CASSRQTAPNQPQHF. The CDR3, as DNA: TGTGCCAGCAGTCGACAGACAGCTCCCAATCAGCCCCAGCATTTT.

The rearrangement joins TRBV21-1 to TRBJ2-7. TRBV21-1 is recorded as a pseudogene. The CDR3 is 13 residues long. The CDR3 DNA reads as TGTGCCAGCAGAGGAGAGACGTCCTACGAGCAGTACTTC. Translating gives CASRGETSYEQYF.

This clonotype was picked up a small number of times. CDR3: CASSVSGGNEQYF. As DNA, the CDR3 is TGTGCCAGCAGCGTTTCCGGTGGGAACGAGCAGTACTTC. The chain carries TRBV9 and TRBJ2-7, with D unclear. The germline V and J ends were trimmed by 2 bases and 5 bases, with 11 bases remaining between them. CDR3 length equals 13 residues. The germline gives CDR1 SGDLS, CDR2 YYNGEE.

V usage is TRBV7-2 and J usage is TRBJ2-1, with 16 bases matching TRBD2. The CDR3 loop spans 15 amino acids. J lost 14 bases, V lost 1 base, and 5 bases had no gene match. Germline CDR1 reads SGHTA; CDR2 reads FQGNSA. The CDR3 nucleotides read TGTGCCAGCAGCTTAGGAGGGACTAGCGGGGGGGCCAAGTTCTTC. This gives the protein CASSLGGTSGGAKFF.

A few counts support this clonotype. The junction shows a germline mismatch at one end, possibly a read error. The rearrangement joins TRBV15 to TRBJ2-6; TRBD1 is a possible D gene (5 bases). The germline V gene encodes CDR1 LNHNV and CDR2 YYDKDF (reference sequence). The CDR3 totals 16 residues. The CDR3 coding sequence is TGTGCCACCAGCAGAGATCGCTCCTCTGGGGCCAACGTCCGGACTTTC. This codes for CATSRDRSSGANVRTF.

The chain couples TRBV29-1 to TRBJ2-7, with D perhaps matching TRBD1 or TRBD2 (5 bases each). Deletions cut 8 bases from V and 6 bases from J, with 17 bases between. This CDR3 has 12 residues. The germline CDR1 and CDR2 sequences are SQVTM and ANQGSEA. DNA for the CDR3: TGCAGCTCAACGGGGCCCAGCGGCGAGCAGTACTTC. The encoded protein is CSSTGPSGEQYF.